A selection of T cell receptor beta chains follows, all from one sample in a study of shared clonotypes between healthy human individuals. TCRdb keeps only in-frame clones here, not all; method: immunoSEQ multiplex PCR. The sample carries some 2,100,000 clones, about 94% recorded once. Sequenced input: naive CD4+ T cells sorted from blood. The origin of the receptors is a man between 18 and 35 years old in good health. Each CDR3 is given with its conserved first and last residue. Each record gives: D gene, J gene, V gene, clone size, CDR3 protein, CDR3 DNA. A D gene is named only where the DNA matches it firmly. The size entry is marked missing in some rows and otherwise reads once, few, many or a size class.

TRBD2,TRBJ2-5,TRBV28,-,CASSSGTSQETQYF,TGTGCCAGCAGTTCCGGGACTAGCCAAGAGACCCAGTACTTC
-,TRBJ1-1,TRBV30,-,CAWRPRFITEAFF,TGTGCCTGGAGACCCAGGTTCATTACTGAAGCTTTCTTT
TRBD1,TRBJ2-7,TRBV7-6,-,CASSNTGTGIYEQYF,TGTGCCAGCAGCAATACCGGGACAGGAATCTACGAGCAGTACTTC
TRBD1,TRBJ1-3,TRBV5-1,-,CASSRTGGSGNTIYF,TGCGCCAGCAGCCGGACAGGGGGGTCCGGAAACACCATATATTTT
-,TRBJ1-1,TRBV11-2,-,CASREWQGTNTEAFF,TGTGCCAGCAGGGAATGGCAGGGGACGAACACTGAAGCTTTCTTT
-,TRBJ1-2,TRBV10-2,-,CASSEAGGGGYTF,TGCGCCAGCAGTGAGGCGGGGGGCGGTGGCTACACCTTC
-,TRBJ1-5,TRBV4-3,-,CASSQSSQGNQPQHF,TGCGCCAGCAGCCAGTCTTCCCAGGGGAATCAGCCCCAGCATTTT
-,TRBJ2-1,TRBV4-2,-,CASSQGTPRQFF,TGTGCCAGCAGCCAAGGAACCCCCAGGCAGTTCTTC
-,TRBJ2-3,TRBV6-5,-,CASSYSGPTTDTQYF,TGTGCCAGCAGTTACTCTGGGCCTACCACAGATACGCAGTATTTT
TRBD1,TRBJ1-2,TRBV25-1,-,CASSESTGTGSKSYGYTF,TGTGCCAGCAGTGAATCGACCGGGACAGGGAGTAAGAGCTATGGCTACACCTTC
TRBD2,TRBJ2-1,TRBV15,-,CATSRSPLAGVGVNEQFF,TGTGCCACCAGCAGATCACCTCTAGCGGGAGTGGGAGTAAATGAGCAGTTCTTC
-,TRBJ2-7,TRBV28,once,CASTISMGVGEQYF,TGTGCCAGCACTATTAGTATGGGGGTCGGAGAGCAGTACTTC
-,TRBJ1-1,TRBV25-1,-,CASAVAFF,TGTGCCAGCGCTGTCGCTTTCTTT
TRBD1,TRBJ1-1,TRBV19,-,CASSYPLPLTGGTEAFF,TGTGCCAGTAGTTATCCATTACCTCTGACAGGGGGCACTGAAGCTTTCTTT
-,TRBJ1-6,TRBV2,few,CASTQSRGPNSPLHF,TGTGCCAGCACTCAGTCAAGGGGACCTAATTCACCCCTCCACTTT
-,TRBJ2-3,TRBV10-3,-,CAISESTGGGTDTQYF,TGTGCCATCAGTGAGTCGACTGGGGGAGGCACAGATACGCAGTATTTT
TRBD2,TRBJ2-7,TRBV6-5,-,CASGRLADYEQYF,TGTGCCAGCGGTCGACTAGCGGACTACGAGCAGTACTTC
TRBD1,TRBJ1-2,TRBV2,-,CASSEEGASYGYTF,TGTGCCAGCAGTGAGGAGGGGGCCAGTTATGGCTACACCTTC
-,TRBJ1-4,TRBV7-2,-,CASRPDGTGNEKLFF,TGTGCCAGCAGACCGGACGGGACGGGGAATGAAAAACTGTTTTTT
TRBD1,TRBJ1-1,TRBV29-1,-,CSVETGAGTEAFF,TGCAGCGTTGAGACAGGGGCCGGCACTGAAGCTTTCTTT
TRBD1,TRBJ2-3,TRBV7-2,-,CASSITGGSTDTQYF,TGTGCCAGCAGCATTACAGGGGGTAGCACAGATACGCAGTATTTT
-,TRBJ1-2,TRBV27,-,CASSYAGAPHGYTF,TGTGCCAGCAGTTACGCAGGGGCCCCCCATGGCTACACCTTC
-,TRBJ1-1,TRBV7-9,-,CASSPTHTEAFF,TGTGCCAGCAGCCCCACTCACACTGAAGCTTTCTTT
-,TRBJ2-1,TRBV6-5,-,CASSYVGSQFF,TGTGCCAGCAGTTACGTAGGTAGTCAGTTCTTC
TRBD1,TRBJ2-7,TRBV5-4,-,CASSPGGTLGYEQYF,TGTGCCAGCAGCCCAGGGGGTACCCTAGGCTACGAGCAGTACTTC
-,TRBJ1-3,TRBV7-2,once,CASSHSEVSSGNTIYF,TGTGCCAGCAGCCATTCCGAGGTGAGCTCTGGAAACACCATATATTTT
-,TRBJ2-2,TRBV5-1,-,CASSVDPNTGELFF,TGCGCCAGCAGCGTGGACCCGAACACCGGGGAGCTGTTTTTT
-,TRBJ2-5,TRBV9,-,CASQRGRGGETQYF,TGTGCCAGCCAGAGGGGCAGGGGAGGAGAGACCCAGTACTTC
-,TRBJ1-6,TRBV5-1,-,CASSLQPVNSLLHF,TGCGCCAGCAGCTTGCAGCCGGTGAATTCACTCCTCCACTTT
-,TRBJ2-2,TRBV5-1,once,CASSFVESTGELFF,TGCGCCAGCAGCTTCGTGGAAAGCACCGGGGAGCTGTTTTTT
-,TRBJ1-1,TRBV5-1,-,CASSFTDGPEAFF,TGCGCCAGCAGCTTTACTGACGGCCCCGAAGCTTTCTTT
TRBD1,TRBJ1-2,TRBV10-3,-,CAISESVQDRSYTF,TGTGCCATCAGTGAGTCGGTACAGGACAGGAGCTACACCTTC
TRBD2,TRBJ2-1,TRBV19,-,CASSSPGLVRNEQFF,TGTGCCAGTAGTTCACCGGGACTAGTCCGGAATGAGCAGTTCTTC
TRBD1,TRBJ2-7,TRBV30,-,CAWSVGDRGQYF,TGTGCCTGGAGTGTAGGGGACAGGGGGCAGTACTTC
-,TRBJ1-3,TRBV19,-,CASTEIGLNSGNTIYF,TGTGCCAGTACCGAGATAGGGCTCAACTCTGGAAACACCATATATTTT
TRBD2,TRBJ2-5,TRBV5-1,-,CASSGTSGGPETQYF,TGCGCCAGCAGCGGTACTAGCGGGGGCCCGGAGACCCAGTACTTC
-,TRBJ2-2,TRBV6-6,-,CASSSYPYITGELFF,TGTGCCAGCAGTTCCTACCCCTATATCACCGGGGAGCTGTTTTTT
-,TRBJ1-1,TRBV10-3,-,CAIGGRMNTEAFF,TGTGCCATCGGGGGACGGATGAACACTGAAGCTTTCTTT
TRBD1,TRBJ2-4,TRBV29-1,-,CSVGAGTGTSKNIQYF,TGCAGCGTTGGGGCCGGGACAGGGACCTCCAAAAACATTCAGTACTTC
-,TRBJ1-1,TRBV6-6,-,CASIPAGGRRNTEAFF,TGTGCCAGCATCCCCGCGGGGGGTCGCAGGAACACTGAAGCTTTCTTT
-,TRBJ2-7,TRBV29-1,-,CSVEKGLNSQQYF,TGCAGCGTTGAAAAGGGGCTTAATTCCCAGCAGTACTTC
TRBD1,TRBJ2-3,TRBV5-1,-,CASSLGQGPDTQYF,TGCGCCAGCAGCCTAGGACAGGGGCCAGATACGCAGTATTTT
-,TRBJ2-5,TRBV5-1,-,CASSESTAIQETQYF,TGCGCCAGCAGCGAAAGTACAGCGATACAAGAGACCCAGTACTTC
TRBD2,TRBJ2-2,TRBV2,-,CASSGILAGASTGELFF,TGTGCCAGCAGTGGTATCCTAGCGGGGGCCTCCACCGGGGAGCTGTTTTTT
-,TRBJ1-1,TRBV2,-,CASKTDGGEAFF,TGTGCCAGCAAAACAGACGGGGGTGAAGCTTTCTTT
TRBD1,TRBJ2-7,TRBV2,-,CASSRDRYEQYF,TGTGCCAGCAGCCGGGACAGATACGAGCAGTACTTC